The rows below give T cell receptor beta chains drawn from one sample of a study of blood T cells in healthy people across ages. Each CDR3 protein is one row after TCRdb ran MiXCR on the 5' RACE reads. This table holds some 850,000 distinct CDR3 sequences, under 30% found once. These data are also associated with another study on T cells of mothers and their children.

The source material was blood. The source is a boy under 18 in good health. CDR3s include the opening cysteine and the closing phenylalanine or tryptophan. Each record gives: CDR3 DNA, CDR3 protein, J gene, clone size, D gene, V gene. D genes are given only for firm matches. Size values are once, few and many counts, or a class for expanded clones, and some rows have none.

DNA: TGTGCCAGCAGTTCGGGACTAGCGGGAGGGGAAAACATTCAGTACTTC
CDR3: CASSSGLAGGENIQYF
J: TRBJ2-4
size: NA
D: TRBD2
V: TRBV27

DNA: TGTGCCAGCAGCCATCAAAGTGGTGGGGACATTCAGTACTTC
CDR3: CASSHQSGGDIQYF
J: TRBJ2-4
size: few
D: NA
V: TRBV7-2

DNA: TGTGCCAGCAGCTTAGCCGCTGCCCGACCCCGCACAGATACGCAGTATTTT
CDR3: CASSLAAARPRTDTQYF
J: TRBJ2-3
size: NA
D: NA
V: TRBV7-9

DNA: TGCGCCAGCAGCGGAGGCGGGGGGCGGAACACCGGGGAGCTGTTTTTT
CDR3: CASSGGGGRNTGELFF
J: TRBJ2-2
size: NA
D: TRBD2
V: TRBV5-1

DNA: TGCAGTGCTAGTCGTAGCGGGGTTAAATTCAATGAGCAGTTCTTC
CDR3: CSASRSGVKFNEQFF
J: TRBJ2-1
size: NA
D: TRBD2
V: TRBV20-1

DNA: TGTGCCAGCAGCATGGGACAGTACAATGAGCAGTTCTTC
CDR3: CASSMGQYNEQFF
J: TRBJ2-1
size: NA
D: TRBD1
V: TRBV7-3

DNA: TGTGCCAGCAGACAGGGGTATACTAATGAAAAACTGTTTTTT
CDR3: CASRQGYTNEKLFF
J: TRBJ1-4
size: NA
D: TRBD1
V: TRBV6-2/TRBV6-3

DNA: TGCGCCAGCAGCCAAGCGTTGAAAGAGACCCAGTACTTC
CDR3: CASSQALKETQYF
J: TRBJ2-5
size: few
D: NA
V: TRBV4-1

DNA: TGCGCCAGCAGCTCGGTTGCGCTAGCGGGGGGCGCCACAGATACGCAGTATTTT
CDR3: CASSSVALAGGATDTQYF
J: TRBJ2-3
size: NA
D: TRBD2
V: TRBV5-1

DNA: TGTGCCAGCAGTTACCTTACGGGACTAGCGGACAATGAGCAGTTCTTC
CDR3: CASSYLTGLADNEQFF
J: TRBJ2-1
size: once
D: TRBD2
V: TRBV6-5

DNA: TGCGCCAGCAGGGGACAGACAGCCCCCACAGATACGCAGTATTTT
CDR3: CASRGQTAPTDTQYF
J: TRBJ2-3
size: NA
D: TRBD1
V: TRBV5-1

DNA: TGTGCCAGCAGTCGTGGCGGGGGCACAGATACGCAGTATTTT
CDR3: CASSRGGGTDTQYF
J: TRBJ2-3
size: NA
D: NA
V: TRBV28

DNA: TGTGCCAGCAGCTCCCGGATGGGGGAACCTGAAGCTTTCTTT
CDR3: CASSSRMGEPEAFF
J: TRBJ1-1
size: NA
D: NA
V: TRBV7-9

DNA: TGTGCCAGCAGCTTATTCAACGGATCATCTGGAAACACCATATATTTT
CDR3: CASSLFNGSSGNTIYF
J: TRBJ1-3
size: NA
D: NA
V: TRBV4-2